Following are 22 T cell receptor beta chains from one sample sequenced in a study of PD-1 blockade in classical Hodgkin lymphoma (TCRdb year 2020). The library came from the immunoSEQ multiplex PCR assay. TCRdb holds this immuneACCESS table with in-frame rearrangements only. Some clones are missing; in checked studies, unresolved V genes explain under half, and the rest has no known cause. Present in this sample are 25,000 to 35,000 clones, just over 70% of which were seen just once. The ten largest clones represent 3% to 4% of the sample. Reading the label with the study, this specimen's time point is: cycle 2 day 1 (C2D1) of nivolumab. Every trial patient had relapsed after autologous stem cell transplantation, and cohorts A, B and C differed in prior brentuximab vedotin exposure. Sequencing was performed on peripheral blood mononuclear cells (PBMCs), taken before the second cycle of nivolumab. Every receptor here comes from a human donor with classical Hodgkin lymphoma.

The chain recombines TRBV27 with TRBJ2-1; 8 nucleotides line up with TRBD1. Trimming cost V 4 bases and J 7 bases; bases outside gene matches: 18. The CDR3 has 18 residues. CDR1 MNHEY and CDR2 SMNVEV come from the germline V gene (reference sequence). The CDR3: CASSSPDNRGTGFNEQFF. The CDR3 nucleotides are TGTGCCAGCAGTTCCCCAGATAATCGCGGGACAGGTTTTAATGAGCAGTTCTTC.

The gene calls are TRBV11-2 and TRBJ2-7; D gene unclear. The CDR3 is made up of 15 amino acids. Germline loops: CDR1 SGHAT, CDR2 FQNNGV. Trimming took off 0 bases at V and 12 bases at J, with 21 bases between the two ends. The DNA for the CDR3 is TGTGCCAGCAGCTTAGATCGCAGTGACACCTGGGATGCGTACTTC. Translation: CASSLDRSDTWDAYF.

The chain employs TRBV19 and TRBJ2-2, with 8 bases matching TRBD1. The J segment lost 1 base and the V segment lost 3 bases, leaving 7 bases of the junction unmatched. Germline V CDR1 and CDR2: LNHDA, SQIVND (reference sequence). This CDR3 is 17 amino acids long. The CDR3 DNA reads TGTGCCAGTAGTATCCAAAGACAGGGGATGAACACCGGGGAGCTGTTTTTT. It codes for CASSIQRQGMNTGELFF.

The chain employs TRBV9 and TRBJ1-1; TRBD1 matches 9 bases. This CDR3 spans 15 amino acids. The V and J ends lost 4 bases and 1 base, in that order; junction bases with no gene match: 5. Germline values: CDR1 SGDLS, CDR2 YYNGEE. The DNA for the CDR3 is TGTGCCAGCAGCCTAACAGGGGGCGCGAACACTGAAGCTTTCTTT. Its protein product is CASSLTGGANTEAFF.

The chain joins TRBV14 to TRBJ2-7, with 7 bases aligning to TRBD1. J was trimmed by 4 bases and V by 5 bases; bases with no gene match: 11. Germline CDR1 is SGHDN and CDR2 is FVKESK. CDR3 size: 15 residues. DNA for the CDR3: TGTGCCAGCAGCTACTCCGGGACAGAACCATACGAGCAGTACTTC. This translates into CASSYSGTEPYEQYF.

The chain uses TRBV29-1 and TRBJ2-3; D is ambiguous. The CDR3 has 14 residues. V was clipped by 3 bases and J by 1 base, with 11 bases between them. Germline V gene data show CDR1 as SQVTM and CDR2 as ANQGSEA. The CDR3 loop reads CSVEAPDGTDTQYF. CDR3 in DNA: TGCAGCGTTGAGGCGCCGGACGGCACAGATACGCAGTATTTT.

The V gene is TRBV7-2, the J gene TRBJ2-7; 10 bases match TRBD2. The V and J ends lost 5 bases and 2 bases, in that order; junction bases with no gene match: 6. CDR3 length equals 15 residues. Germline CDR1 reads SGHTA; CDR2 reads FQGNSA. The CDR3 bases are TGTGCCAGCAGCCCCTGGACTAGCGGAGCCTACGAGCAGTACTTC. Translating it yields CASSPWTSGAYEQYF.

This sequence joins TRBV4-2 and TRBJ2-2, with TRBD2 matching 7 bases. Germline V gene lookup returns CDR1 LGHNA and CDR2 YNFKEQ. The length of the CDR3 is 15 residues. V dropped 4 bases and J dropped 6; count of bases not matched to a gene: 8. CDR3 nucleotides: TGTGCCAGCAGCCGCTGGGGGGGGGAGGCCGGGGAGCTGTTTTTT. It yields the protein CASSRWGGEAGELFF.

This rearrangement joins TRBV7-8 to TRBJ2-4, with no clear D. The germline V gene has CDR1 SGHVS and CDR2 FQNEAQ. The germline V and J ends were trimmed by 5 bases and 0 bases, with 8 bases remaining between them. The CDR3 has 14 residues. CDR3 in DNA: TGTGCCAGCAGCCCTCACGTAGCCAAAAACATTCAGTACTTC. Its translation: CASSPHVAKNIQYF.

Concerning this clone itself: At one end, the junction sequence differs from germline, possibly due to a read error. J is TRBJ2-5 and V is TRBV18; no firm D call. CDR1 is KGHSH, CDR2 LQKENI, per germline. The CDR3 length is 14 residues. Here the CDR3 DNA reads TGTGCCAGCTCACCTAACGGGCTCGAAGAGGCCCAGTACTTC. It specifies CASSPNGLEEAQYF.

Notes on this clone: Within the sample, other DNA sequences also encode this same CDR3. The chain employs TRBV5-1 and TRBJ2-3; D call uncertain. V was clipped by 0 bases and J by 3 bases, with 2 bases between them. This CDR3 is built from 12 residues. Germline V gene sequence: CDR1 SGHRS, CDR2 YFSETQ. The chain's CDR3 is CASSLATDTQYF. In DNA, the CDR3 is TGCGCCAGCAGCTTGGCTACAGATACGCAGTATTTT. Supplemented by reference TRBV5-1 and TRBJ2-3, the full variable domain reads KAGVTQTPRYLIKTRGQQVTLSCSPISGHRSVSWYQQTPGQGLQFLFEYFSETQRNKGNFPGRFSGRQFSNSRSEMNVSTLELGDSALYLCASSLATDTQYFGPGTRLTVL.

The CDR3 sequence: CASSLALGDYEQYF. CDR3 DNA: TGCGCCAGCAGCTTGGCCCTCGGAGACTACGAGCAGTACTTC. The chain carries TRBV5-1 and TRBJ2-7; D gene uncertain. The V gene lost 0 bases and the J gene lost 3 bases, with 10 bases spanning the gap. The CDR3 has 14 amino acids. In germline, CDR1 is SGHRS, CDR2 YFSETQ.

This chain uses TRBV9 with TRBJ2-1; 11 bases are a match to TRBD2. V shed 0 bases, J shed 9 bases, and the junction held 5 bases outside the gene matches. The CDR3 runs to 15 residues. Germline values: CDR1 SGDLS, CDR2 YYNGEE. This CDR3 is CASSVVSGRAFEQFF. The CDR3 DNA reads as TGTGCCAGCAGCGTAGTTAGCGGGAGGGCCTTTGAGCAGTTCTTC.

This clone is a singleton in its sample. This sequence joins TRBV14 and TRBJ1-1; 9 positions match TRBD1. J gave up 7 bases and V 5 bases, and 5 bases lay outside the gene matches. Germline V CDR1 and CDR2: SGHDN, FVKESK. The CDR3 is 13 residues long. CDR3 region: CASSRGQGDEAFF. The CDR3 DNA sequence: TGTGCCAGCAGCAGGGGACAGGGCGATGAAGCTTTCTTT.

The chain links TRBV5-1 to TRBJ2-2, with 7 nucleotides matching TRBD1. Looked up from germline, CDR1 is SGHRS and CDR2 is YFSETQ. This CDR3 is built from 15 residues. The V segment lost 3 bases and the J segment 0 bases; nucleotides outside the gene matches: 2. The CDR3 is CASSSGQTNTGELFF. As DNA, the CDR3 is TGCGCCAGCAGCTCGGGACAGACGAACACCGGGGAGCTGTTTTTT.

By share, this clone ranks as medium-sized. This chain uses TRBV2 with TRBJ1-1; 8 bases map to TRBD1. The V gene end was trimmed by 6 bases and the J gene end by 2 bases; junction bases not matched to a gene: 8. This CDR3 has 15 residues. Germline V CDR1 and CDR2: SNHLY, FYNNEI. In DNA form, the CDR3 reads TGTGCCAGCAGCCGGGGACAGGAAACCAACACTGAAGCTTTCTTT. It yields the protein CASSRGQETNTEAFF.

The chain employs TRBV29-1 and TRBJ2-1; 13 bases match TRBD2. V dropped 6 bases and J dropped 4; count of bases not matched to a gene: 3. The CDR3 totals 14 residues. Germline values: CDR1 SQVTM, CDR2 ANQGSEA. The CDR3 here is CSVRTSGSYNEQFF. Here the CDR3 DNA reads TGCAGCGTCCGGACTAGCGGGAGTTACAATGAGCAGTTCTTC.

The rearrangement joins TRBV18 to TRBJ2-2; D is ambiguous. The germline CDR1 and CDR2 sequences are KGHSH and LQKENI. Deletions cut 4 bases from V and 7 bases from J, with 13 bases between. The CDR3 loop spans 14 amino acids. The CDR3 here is CASSLLKDIGELFF. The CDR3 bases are TGTGCCAGCTCACTACTGAAAGATATCGGGGAGCTGTTTTTT. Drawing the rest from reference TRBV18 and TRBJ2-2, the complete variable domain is NAGVMQNPRHLVRRRGQEARLRCSPMKGHSHVYWYRQLPEEGLKFMVYLQKENIIDESGMPKERFSAEFPKEGPSILRIQQVVRGDSAAYFCASSLLKDIGELFFGEGSRLTVL.

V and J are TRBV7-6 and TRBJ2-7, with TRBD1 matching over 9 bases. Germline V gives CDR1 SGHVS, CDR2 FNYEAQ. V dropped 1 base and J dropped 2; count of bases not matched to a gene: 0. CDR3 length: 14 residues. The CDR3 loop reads CASSLGTGAYEQYF. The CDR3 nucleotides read TGTGCCAGCAGCTTAGGGACAGGGGCCTACGAGCAGTACTTC.

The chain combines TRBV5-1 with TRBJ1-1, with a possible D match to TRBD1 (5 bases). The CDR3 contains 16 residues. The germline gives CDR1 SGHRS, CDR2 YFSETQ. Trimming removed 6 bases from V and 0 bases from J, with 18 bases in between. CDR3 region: CASNTVTGTMNTEAFF. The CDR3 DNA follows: TGCGCCAGCAATACTGTAACAGGAACAATGAACACTGAAGCTTTCTTT.

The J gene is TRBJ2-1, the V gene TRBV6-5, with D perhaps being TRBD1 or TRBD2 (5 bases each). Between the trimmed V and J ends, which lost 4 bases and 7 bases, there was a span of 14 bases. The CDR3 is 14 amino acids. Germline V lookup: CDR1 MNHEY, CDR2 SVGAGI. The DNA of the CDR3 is TGTGCCAGCAGTTGGGGGTCTACGGGTAATGAGCAGTTCTTC. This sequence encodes CASSWGSTGNEQFF.

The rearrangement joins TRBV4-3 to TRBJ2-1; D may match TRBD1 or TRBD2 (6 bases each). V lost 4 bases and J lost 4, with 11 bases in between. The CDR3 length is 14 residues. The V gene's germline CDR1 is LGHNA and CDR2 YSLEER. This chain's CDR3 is CASSRGAGYNEQFF. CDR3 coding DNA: TGCGCCAGCAGCCGGGGGGCGGGTTACAATGAGCAGTTCTTC.